The clone carrying this T cell receptor (beta chain) appeared once. This specimen belongs to a study of blood T cell repertoires in COVID-19. Profiling relied on immunoSEQ multiplex PCR, and the TCRdb table lists in-frame clones only, not all of them. Counted here are roughly 400,000 clones, approximately 91% occurring once; the ten biggest clones make up approximately 1.5%. The sequence derives from a woman aged 18 to 35 who had been exposed to COVID-19. Sequenced material: PBMCs or T cells enriched from blood (not recorded which).

CDR3 coding DNA: TGCGCCAGCACCCAAACAGGGTGGGACACTGAAGCTTTCTTT. This sequence encodes CASTQTGWDTEAFF. V is TRBV10-2 and J is TRBJ1-1, with D possibly matching TRBD1 (6 bases). CDR3 length equals 14 residues. The germline V gene has CDR1 WSHSY and CDR2 SAAADI. The V and J ends lost 7 bases and 3 bases respectively, with 15 bases between them.